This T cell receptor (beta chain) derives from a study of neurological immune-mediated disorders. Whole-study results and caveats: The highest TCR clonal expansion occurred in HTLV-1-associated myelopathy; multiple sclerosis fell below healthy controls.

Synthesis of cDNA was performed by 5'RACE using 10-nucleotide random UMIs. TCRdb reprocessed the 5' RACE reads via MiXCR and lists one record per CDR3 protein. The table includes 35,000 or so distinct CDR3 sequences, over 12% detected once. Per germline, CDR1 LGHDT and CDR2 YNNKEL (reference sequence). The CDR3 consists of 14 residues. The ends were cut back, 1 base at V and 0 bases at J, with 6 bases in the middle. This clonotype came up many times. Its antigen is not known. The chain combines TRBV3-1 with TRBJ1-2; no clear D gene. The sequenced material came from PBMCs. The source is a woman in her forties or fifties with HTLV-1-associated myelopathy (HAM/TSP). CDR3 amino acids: CASSQGVTNYGYTF. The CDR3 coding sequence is TGTGCCAGCAGCCAAGGGGTGACTAACTATGGCTACACCTTC.